Sequencing of this T cell receptor beta chain was carried out in a study of T cells after yellow fever vaccination. About this clonotype itself: The antigen is unknown.

Study-wide results and limits: Within FACS-sorted repertoires, abundant clonotypes contaminating from the bulk population could be present. Of the clonotypes, a small share occurred in both CD4 and CD8 compartments. It was a weaker secondary response, yet one that peaked faster, at day 5 versus 15.

UMIs and a universal primer site were added when TCR cDNA was made by 5'RACE template switching. TCRdb passed the 5' RACE reads through MiXCR, listing each CDR3 protein once. There are 100,000 to 150,000 distinct CDR3 sequences in the sample; 8% to 10% occur only once, and under 40% lies in the top ten. The specimen comprised CD8+ T cells sorted from PBMCs, sampled on the day of the yellow fever booster vaccination. This TCR was recovered from a man aged 18 to 30 who received the YFV17D yellow fever vaccine.

The CDR3 region is CASSLATGMGLASPLHF. As DNA, the CDR3 is TGTGCCAGCAGCTTGGCGACAGGGATGGGCCTCGCTTCACCCCTCCACTTT. The chain links TRBV5-4 to TRBJ1-6; 7 bases are shared with TRBD1. J lost 9 bases, V lost 0 bases, and 12 bases had no gene match. CDR3 size: 17 residues. CDR1 and CDR2 from the germline V gene are SGHNT and YYREEE (reference sequence).